What follows is one T cell receptor (beta chain) and its context. This entry comes from a study of blood T cell repertoires in COVID-19. The wider study: COVID-19 samples collected from the United States, Italy and Spain covered acute and convalescent phases. From T cells, B-cell-depleted T cells, or PBMCs came the material, which was cDNA or gDNA.

Authors' analysis steps: Amplified reference gene primers provided the basis for estimating nucleated cell counts. Only in-frame clones appear in the TCRdb table, and some are missing; sequencing was by immunoSEQ multiplex PCR. The V and J calls and the clone size are those of that table, but D and trimming were determined from the DNA. Of 110,000 to 150,000 clones listed, about 82% are singletons. The CDR3 length is 15 residues. J gave up 5 bases and V 3 bases, and 6 bases lay outside the gene matches. Germline CDR1 is SGDLS and CDR2 is YYNGEE. The TCR sequence derives from a man aged 50-60 years with acute or convalescent COVID-19. The chain has TRBV9 and TRBJ1-4; 8 positions agree with TRBD1. The sequencing sample was made of peripheral blood. CDR3 DNA: TGTGCCAGCAGCGGGCCCCGGGACAGGAATGAAAAACTGTTTTTT. Protein sequence: CASSGPRDRNEKLFF.